This is a list of T cell receptor beta chains from one sample in a study of T cells in Graves' hyperthyroidism and ophthalmopathy. From the multiplex PCR reads, TCRdb called clonotypes with MiXCR, one entry per CDR3 protein. The sample lists some 550,000 distinct CDR3 sequences; more than 20% were seen once. The specimen sequenced was blood. Source of these receptors: a man younger than 30 with Graves' hyperthyroidism. Both conserved end residues are part of each CDR3. The D gene is left open where the match is weak. Expanded clones are given a class, and other clones once, few, many or no size at all.

many	TRBV7-9	NA	TRBJ2-7	TGTGCCAGCAGCGAGCCGTCTCGGTACGAGCAGTACTTC	CASSEPSRYEQYF
many	TRBV12-3/TRBV12-4	TRBD1	TRBJ1-2	TGTGCCAGCAGGACGACAGGGGGCTTTGGCTACACCTTC	CASRTTGGFGYTF
many	TRBV6-2/TRBV6-3	NA	TRBJ2-6	TGTGCCAGCAGCCCACAGCACTCTGGGGCCAACGTCCTGACTTTC	CASSPQHSGANVLTF
many	TRBV7-9	NA	TRBJ2-7	TGTGCCAGCAGCTTAAGGGGGGAAGAGCAGTACTTC	CASSLRGEEQYF
many	TRBV6-1	TRBD1	TRBJ1-1	TGTGCCAGCAGCCGGACAGGGACGAACACTGAAGCTTTCTTT	CASSRTGTNTEAFF
many	TRBV6-1	NA	TRBJ1-1	TGTGCCAGCAAAGGGGCCCTTAACCAGAACACTGAAGCTTTCTTT	CASKGALNQNTEAFF
NA	TRBV30	TRBD1	TRBJ1-6	TGTGCCGGGACAGGGTCTACGCCCTATAATTCACCCCTCCACTTT	CAGTGSTPYNSPLHF
many	TRBV2	NA	TRBJ2-6	TGTGCCAGCGGGACGGACAGCTCTGGGGCCAACGTCCTGACTTTC	CASGTDSSGANVLTF
few	TRBV3-1	NA	TRBJ1-5	TGTGCCAGCAGCCAAGCAGGGGCCGGGCAGCCCCAGCATTTT	CASSQAGAGQPQHF
many	TRBV19	NA	TRBJ1-2	TGTGCCAGCTTGGCCGATTGGAGAGATAATGGCTACACCTTC	CASLADWRDNGYTF
few	TRBV6-2/TRBV6-3	NA	TRBJ2-2	TGTGCCAGCAGTTACCACCAAACTCACACCGGGGAGCTGTTTTTT	CASSYHQTHTGELFF